This T cell receptor beta chain was recorded in a study of cytomegalovirus exposure and HLA in healthy donors. Amplification used 60 Vbeta primers and 13 Jbeta primers. Measured with immunoSEQ multiplex PCR; TCRdb has only the in-frame clones, and not every one. The sample contains some 130,000 clones, about 84% of which appear only once. About this clone itself: Its specificity is not known.

Trimming cost V 4 bases and J 4 bases; bases outside gene matches: 6. The CDR3 spans 14 residues. Looked up from germline, CDR1 is SGDLS and CDR2 is YYNGEE. Study-level points and caveats: Investigators reported 150 to 200 TCR beta chains as tied to cytomegalovirus. Indistinguishable V segments such as TRBV6-2 and TRBV6-3 were excluded. It was in a later analysis that TCR association rates were seen to vary by HLA locus, highest for DRB1 and lowest for HLA-C. Reports described diagnosis of cytomegalovirus status by the classifier as highly specific and sensitive.

The rearrangement uses TRBV9 and TRBJ1-2; 8 bases map to TRBD1. The sample taken for sequencing was PBMCs. This TCR came from a boy under 18 in good health and CMV-seronegative. The CDR3 DNA reads TGTGCCAGCAGCTTCCTGGACAGGGCCTATGGCTACACCTTC. Translated: CASSFLDRAYGYTF.